These T cell receptor beta chains were read from a single sample in a study of shared clonotypes between healthy human individuals. Only in-frame clones appear in the TCRdb table, and some are missing; sequencing was by immunoSEQ multiplex PCR. In the table there are fewer than 700,000 clones, 85% to 95% of which are singletons. Sequencing was done on a sample of naive CD8+ T cells sorted from blood. Every receptor here comes from a woman between 25 and 40 years old in good health. The CDR3 runs from the conserved cysteine through the conserved F or W. The D gene is left open where the match is weak. The size entry is marked missing in some rows and otherwise reads once, few, many or a size class.

clone_size | j_call | v_call | d_call | cdr3_nt | cdr3_aa
once | TRBJ1-6 | TRBV7-9 | NA | TGTGCCAGCAAATTAAGTCCAAATTCACCCCTCCACTTT | CASKLSPNSPLHF
NA | TRBJ2-7 | TRBV11-2 | NA | TGTGCCAGCAGCTTAGGCACGGGGCGGGTAACCTACGAGCAGTACTTC | CASSLGTGRVTYEQYF
NA | TRBJ1-5 | TRBV7-8 | NA | TGTGCCAGCAGGACCGGTGGGGGCGACACCAGCAATCAGCCCCAGCATTTT | CASRTGGGDTSNQPQHF
NA | TRBJ2-7 | TRBV28 | TRBD2 | TGTGCCAGCAGTTTCCCGCTCCGCTCTCCTACTAGCGGATACGAGCAGTACTTC | CASSFPLRSPTSGYEQYF
NA | TRBJ1-1 | TRBV10-3 | TRBD1 | TGTGCCATCAGACAGGGGGCGAACGATCGCACTGAAGCTTTCTTT | CAIRQGANDRTEAFF
NA | TRBJ2-1 | TRBV27 | TRBD2 | TGTGCCAGCAGTCTCCTAGCGGGAAACAATGAGCAGTTCTTC | CASSLLAGNNEQFF
NA | TRBJ2-3 | TRBV7-9 | NA | TGTGCCAGCAGCTTGTATCCAGATACGCAGTATTTT | CASSLYPDTQYF
NA | TRBJ2-1 | TRBV30 | NA | TGTGCCGTAAATGCGGGAAGGGGTTACAATGAGCAGTTCTTC | CAVNAGRGYNEQFF
NA | TRBJ1-1 | TRBV5-1 | NA | TGCGCCAGCAGCTTGGCGCAGGGGAGGACTGAAGCTTTCTTT | CASSLAQGRTEAFF
once | TRBJ2-1 | TRBV4-1 | TRBD1 | TGCGCCAGCAGCTCCGGGGGACAGGGGAAAAATGAGCAGTTCTTC | CASSSGGQGKNEQFF
once | TRBJ1-5 | TRBV27 | TRBD1 | TGTGCCAGCAGTTACAGGGGCTCGGGGCAGCCCCAGCATTTT | CASSYRGSGQPQHF
NA | TRBJ2-7 | TRBV19 | TRBD2 | TGTGCCAGTAGTATATCCGGACTAGCGGGTTACGAGCAGTACTTC | CASSISGLAGYEQYF
NA | TRBJ2-2 | TRBV13 | NA | TGTGCCAGCAGCCGGTCTCAGGGACCCGGGGAGCTGTTTTTT | CASSRSQGPGELFF
NA | TRBJ2-7 | TRBV7-9 | TRBD2 | TGTGCCAGCAGCCTCCCAGGGGGGCGGGAGGGCTACGAGCAGTACTTC | CASSLPGGREGYEQYF
once | TRBJ2-7 | TRBV6-1 | NA | TGTGCCAGCAGCGACAGCTCCTACGAGCAGTACTTC | CASSDSSYEQYF
NA | TRBJ2-1 | TRBV15 | NA | TGTGCCACCAGCAGAGTTCTCGGGGGCAGGAATGAGCAGTTCTTC | CATSRVLGGRNEQFF
NA | TRBJ2-3 | TRBV7-8 | TRBD2 | TGTGCCAGCAGCTTAGAGGCGGGAGCGAAAACAGATACGCAGTATTTT | CASSLEAGAKTDTQYF
NA | TRBJ2-3 | TRBV30 | NA | TGTGCCTGGAGTGTAGGGTCTGGGGCAGATACGCAGTATTTT | CAWSVGSGADTQYF